The 28 T cell receptor beta chains in this list originate from one sample, sequenced in a study of cytomegalovirus exposure and HLA in healthy donors. Primers: 60 Vbeta forward and 13 Jbeta reverse. Profiling relied on immunoSEQ multiplex PCR, and the TCRdb table lists in-frame clones only, not all of them. The sample holds about 170,000 clones, approximately 70% seen once. Sequenced material: PBMCs. These receptors were taken from a man between 40 and 49 years old in good health and CMV-seropositive.

This chain connects TRBV19 to TRBJ2-3, with a weak D call TRBD2 (5 bases). Germline loops: CDR1 LNHDA, CDR2 SQIVND (reference sequence). The germline V and J ends were trimmed by 0 bases and 2 bases, with 21 bases remaining between them. The CDR3 length is 19 residues. The CDR3 coding sequence is TGTGCCAGTAGTATAGATCCGGGCCACGGACTGGGTTACACAGATACGCAGTATTTT. Translation: CASSIDPGHGLGYTDTQYF.

This clone was seen a few times. The chain combines TRBV15 with TRBJ2-6; 8 nucleotides line up with TRBD2. Germline CDR1 LNHNV, CDR2 YYDKDF (reference sequence). The CDR3 is 16 amino acids. The junction had 5 bases not matched to a gene; V was cut back by 7 bases and J by 0 bases. CDR3 amino acids: CATIIGGASGANVLTF. The CDR3 nucleotides are TGTGCCACCATTATCGGGGGGGCCTCTGGGGCCAACGTCCTGACTTTC.

This clone was seen a handful of times. The chain employs TRBV9 and TRBJ1-1; 7 bases line up with TRBD1. The CDR3 consists of 15 residues. Trimming cost V 3 bases and J 3 bases; bases outside gene matches: 8. The germline V gene has CDR1 SGDLS and CDR2 YYNGEE. The CDR3 here is CASSAPGQTYTEAFF. Written as DNA, the CDR3 is TGTGCCAGCAGCGCTCCGGGACAGACATACACTGAAGCTTTCTTT.

There are a few counts of this clone. The chain carries TRBV2 and TRBJ1-1, with 10 bases lining up with TRBD1. The germline CDR1 and CDR2 sequences are SNHLY and FYNNEI. This CDR3 has 13 amino acids. The V gene end was trimmed by 6 bases and the J gene end by 4 bases; junction bases not matched to a gene: 2. The CDR3 is CASSRDRGTEAFF. DNA for the CDR3: TGTGCCAGCAGCCGGGACAGGGGCACTGAAGCTTTCTTT.

The chain carries TRBV9 and TRBJ2-2; the D gene is possibly TRBD2 (7 bases). This CDR3 contains 16 residues. V was clipped by 4 bases and J by 0 bases, with 13 bases between them. CDR1 is SGDLS, CDR2 YYNGEE, per germline. CDR3 sequence: CASSFGGAANTGELFF. CDR3 nucleotide sequence: TGTGCCAGCAGCTTTGGGGGGGCCGCGAACACCGGGGAGCTGTTTTTT.

The V call is TRBV5-1, the J call TRBJ2-7; 7 positions match TRBD2. This CDR3 comprises 15 residues. The trim removed 7 bases at V and 1 base at J, leaving 11 bases unmatched. CDR1 SGHRS and CDR2 YFSETQ come from the germline V gene. In DNA form, the CDR3 reads TGCGCCAGCTCTAACCACGGGACTAAGTCCTACGAGCAGTACTTC. Amino acid sequence: CASSNHGTKSYEQYF.

The chain joins TRBV9 to TRBJ1-3; D ambiguous. The V and J ends lost 5 bases and 0 bases respectively, with 12 bases between them. Looked up from germline, CDR1 is SGDLS and CDR2 is YYNGEE. This CDR3 contains 15 residues. The CDR3 DNA is TGTGCCAGCAGTCCCGGTCTCATCTCTGGAAACACCATATATTTT. Its translation is CASSPGLISGNTIYF. Full variable domain (remainder filled in from reference TRBV9 and TRBJ1-3): DSGVTQTPKHLITATGQRVTLRCSPRSGDLSVYWYQQSLDQGLQFLIQYYNGEERAKGNILERFSAQQFPDLHSELNLSSLELGDSALYFCASSPGLISGNTIYFGEGSWLTVV.

The chain couples TRBV7-9 to TRBJ1-1; 7 nucleotides match TRBD1. The junction had 3 bases not matched to a gene; V was cut back by 5 bases and J by 3 bases. The CDR3 is 13 amino acids. Germline CDR1 and CDR2: SEHNR and FQNEAQ (reference sequence). This chain's CDR3 is CASSPRGDTEAFF. The CDR3 region has the DNA TGTGCCAGCAGCCCCAGGGGGGACACTGAAGCTTTCTTT.

The chain recombines TRBV7-9 with TRBJ2-4; 9 bases agree with TRBD1. The ends lost 4 bases at V and 7 bases at J; junction bases unmatched: 2. The CDR3 sequence is 13 residues long. Germline V lookup: CDR1 SEHNR, CDR2 FQNEAQ (reference sequence). This CDR3 is CASSSGQGNIQYF. The CDR3 bases are TGTGCCAGCAGCTCAGGACAGGGGAACATTCAGTACTTC.

V usage is TRBV4-3 and J usage is TRBJ2-5, with 8 bases identical to TRBD2. The tail of the sequence fits TRBJ2-7 better, so the J call may be wrong. The CDR3 covers 18 residues. CDR1 is LGHNA and CDR2 is YSLEER in the germline V gene. The CDR3 DNA follows: TGCGCCAGCAGCCAGGAGATGGGGAGCGGGGGAGTAACCTACGAGCAGTACTTC. Translating gives CASSQEMGSGGVTYEQYF.

This clone has only one observation. The J gene is TRBJ2-5, the V gene TRBV5-6, with a weak D call TRBD1 (5 bases). This CDR3 has 12 amino acids. Germline V lookup: CDR1 SGHDT, CDR2 YYEEEE. The V end lost 4 bases, the J end lost 9 bases, and 13 bases lay between the germline ends. This CDR3 is CASSRPPRAQYF. In DNA, the CDR3 is TGTGCCAGCAGCCGACCACCCAGGGCCCAGTACTTC.

The chain carries TRBV19 and TRBJ2-4; TRBD2 aligns across 7 bases. CDR3 size: 16 residues. V shed 5 bases, J shed 7 bases, and the junction held 14 bases outside the gene matches. The V gene's germline CDR1 is LNHDA and CDR2 SQIVND (reference sequence). The CDR3 nucleotides are TGTGCCAGTAGTTCACAAGGGAGGGGACTTGATAACATTCAGTACTTC. Its protein product is CASSSQGRGLDNIQYF.

V usage is TRBV29-1 and J usage is TRBJ1-2, with TRBD1 matching over 7 bases. This CDR3 spans 14 amino acids. Germline CDR1 reads SQVTM; CDR2 reads ANQGSEA. V dropped 1 base and J dropped 8; count of bases not matched to a gene: 10. The CDR3 DNA reads TGCAGCGTTGAAGTCCTACGGACAGGAAAAGGCTACACCTTC. As protein: CSVEVLRTGKGYTF.

This clone was counted once. V is TRBV7-3 and J is TRBJ2-3, with 7 bases matching TRBD1. The CDR3 is 14 residues long. Germline-derived CDR1 and CDR2 are SGHTA and FQGTGA. Trimming removed 4 bases from V and 11 bases from J; junction bases left unmatched: 12. Here the CDR3 reads CASSSGQPLNLQYF. The CDR3 region has the DNA TGTGCCAGCAGCTCGGGACAGCCCCTCAATCTGCAGTATTTT.

The CDR3 sequence is CSVAREETQYF. CDR3 nucleotides: TGCAGCGTTGCCAGGGAAGAGACCCAGTACTTC. The chain combines TRBV29-1 with TRBJ2-5, with TRBD1 as a possible D gene (5 bases). With 4 bases removed from V and 3 bases from J, the gap between germline ends came to 6 bases. Germline lookup yields CDR1 SQVTM and CDR2 ANQGSEA. This CDR3 has 11 residues.

This chain connects TRBV19 to TRBJ1-6; D call uncertain. The germline CDR1 and CDR2 sequences are LNHDA and SQIVND (reference sequence). V shed 6 bases and J shed 0 bases, with 12 bases lying between them. The CDR3 is 16 amino acids. The DNA for the CDR3 is TGTGCCAGTAGCCCTCCATGGAGCTCCTATAATTCACCCCTCCACTTT. This sequence encodes CASSPPWSSYNSPLHF.

The chain carries TRBV5-1 and TRBJ1-1; D is uncertain. Trimming pared 0 bases from V and 1 base from J, leaving 10 bases between. CDR1 is SGHRS and CDR2 is YFSETQ in the germline V gene. The CDR3 runs to 15 residues. The CDR3 DNA is TGCGCCAGCAGCTTGGCAGGTATCGGGAACACTGAAGCTTTCTTT. This sequence encodes CASSLAGIGNTEAFF.

V usage is TRBV5-6 and J usage is TRBJ2-3; a weak D match, TRBD2 (5 bases). Germline loops: CDR1 SGHDT, CDR2 YYEEEE. CDR3 length equals 14 residues. Trimming removed 6 bases at V and 4 bases at J, with 15 bases between. This CDR3 reads CASIERKRPDTQYF. CDR3 DNA: TGTGCCAGCATCGAACGGAAGCGGCCAGATACGCAGTATTTT.

The V call is TRBV5-4, the J call TRBJ2-1, with TRBD1 matching over 8 bases. Germline CDR1 reads SGHNT; CDR2 reads YYREEE (reference sequence). This CDR3 spans 16 amino acids. Trimming cost V 4 bases and J 8 bases; bases outside gene matches: 14. In DNA form, the CDR3 reads TGTGCCAGCAGCCTACCGATGGACAGGGAAGTCTATGAGCAGTTCTTC. Its translation is CASSLPMDREVYEQFF.

This clone was counted only a few times. The V and J genes are TRBV30 and TRBJ1-2; TRBD1 might be the D (5 bases). The CDR3 consists of 13 residues. Germline assignment: CDR1 GTSNPN and CDR2 SVGIG (reference sequence). The V end was cut by 5 bases, the J end by 5 bases, with 15 bases between. CDR3 sequence reads: CAWGPGQGYGYTF. The CDR3 nucleotides read TGTGCCTGGGGACCAGGACAAGGGTATGGCTACACCTTC.

This sequence joins TRBV7-9 and TRBJ1-5, with TRBD1 as a possible D gene (6 bases). The CDR3 spans 15 residues. Germline CDR1 is SEHNR and CDR2 is FQNEAQ (reference sequence). V dropped 1 base and J dropped 2 bases, with 9 bases sitting between them. The CDR3 coding sequence is TGTGCCAGCAGCTTAGAACAGGGCGGCAATCAGCCCCAGCATTTT. Its protein is CASSLEQGGNQPQHF.

The gene calls are TRBV7-9 and TRBJ2-5, with 13 nucleotides matching TRBD2. The J call may be wrong; the DNA end is better matched by TRBJ2-7. From germline, CDR1 is SEHNR and CDR2 FQNEAQ (reference sequence). CDR3 length: 18 amino acids. The CDR3 nucleotides are TGTGCCAGCAGCCAATCGGGACTAGCGGGGACATGGGGCTACGAGCAGTACTTC. Amino acid sequence: CASSQSGLAGTWGYEQYF.

J is TRBJ2-7 and V is TRBV5-5, with 7 bases fitting TRBD2. In germline, CDR1 is SGHKS, CDR2 YYEKEE (reference sequence). V lost 6 bases and J lost 5; bases outside the gene matches: 8. The CDR3 spans 13 residues. The CDR3 sequence: CASIPREGNEQYF. The CDR3 DNA sequence: TGTGCCAGCATCCCTAGGGAGGGAAACGAGCAGTACTTC.

The genes are TRBV4-3 and TRBJ1-2; the match to TRBD1 covers 9 bases. V was pared by 2 bases and J by 4 bases, with 8 bases of the junction left unmatched. The CDR3 covers 16 residues. Germline V lookup: CDR1 LGHNA, CDR2 YSLEER. The CDR3 coding sequence is TGCGCCAGCAGCCAAACCTACCGACAGGGGGTCTATGGCTACACCTTC. This gives the protein CASSQTYRQGVYGYTF.

This clone occurred a few times. This sequence joins TRBV10-3 and TRBJ1-2; D unresolved. Germline values: CDR1 ENHRY, CDR2 SYGVKD. There are 15 residues in the CDR3. V was trimmed by 3 bases and J by 6 bases, leaving 17 bases between them. The CDR3 sequence is CAISDPRRGGNGYTF. As DNA, the CDR3 is TGTGCCATCAGTGACCCACGGAGAGGAGGGAATGGCTACACCTTC.

This chain connects TRBV4-2 to TRBJ2-2; tentatively, D is TRBD2 (7 bases). V was shortened by 1 base and J by 2 bases, with 14 bases between the two germline ends. This CDR3 is built from 17 residues. Germline V gene sequence: CDR1 LGHNA, CDR2 YNFKEQ. This CDR3 reads CASSQARGGLNTGELFF. Here the CDR3 DNA reads TGTGCCAGCAGCCAAGCTAGGGGGGGCCTAAACACCGGGGAGCTGTTTTTT.

The CDR3 DNA reads TGTGCCTGGGCGGGGGACGGGCAAGCTTTCTTT. Its translation: CAWAGDGQAFF. This chain joins TRBV30 and TRBJ1-1; D might be TRBD1 (5 bases). The germline V and J ends were trimmed by 5 bases and 9 bases, with 13 bases remaining between them. CDR3 length equals 11 residues. Germline assignment: CDR1 GTSNPN and CDR2 SVGIG (reference sequence).

The chain carries TRBV11-2 and TRBJ1-1; possible D gene TRBD1, 6 bases. This CDR3 spans 17 amino acids. Per the germline V gene, CDR1 is SGHAT and CDR2 is FQNNGV. Trimming removed 3 bases from V and 2 bases from J, with 19 bases in between. The CDR3 nucleotides read TGTGCCAGCAGCTTGGGGGCCATGACACACCCCAACACTGAAGCTTTCTTT. Translated: CASSLGAMTHPNTEAFF.